Below, 30 T cell receptor beta chains from the same sample are listed, as sequenced in a study of cytomegalovirus exposure and HLA in healthy donors. The PCR employed 60 Vbeta primers together with 13 Jbeta primers. Sequenced by immunoSEQ multiplex PCR; TCRdb stores in-frame clones only, minus some. Of 150,000 or so clones in the sample, approximately 78% were seen once. Sample: PBMCs. The receptors come from a woman between 18 and 29 years old in good health and CMV-seronegative.

The V gene is TRBV28, the J gene TRBJ2-3; TRBD2 agrees at 9 bases. J was trimmed by 4 bases and V by 6 bases; bases with no gene match: 11. Looked up from germline, CDR1 is MDHEN and CDR2 is SYDVKM. This CDR3 region has 16 residues. The CDR3 sequence is CASRHQGSGRPDTQYF. In DNA, the CDR3 is TGTGCCAGCAGGCACCAGGGTAGCGGGAGACCAGATACGCAGTATTTT.

V and J are TRBV5-1 and TRBJ2-3; D remains unclear. Germline values: CDR1 SGHRS, CDR2 YFSETQ. The CDR3 contains 15 residues. V lost 0 bases and J lost 0, with 8 bases in between. The CDR3, as DNA: TGCGCCAGCAGCTTGGGCGATCCTAGCACAGATACGCAGTATTTT. It is translated as CASSLGDPSTDTQYF.

The chain recombines TRBV28 with TRBJ1-2; possible D gene TRBD1, 5 bases. Germline lookup yields CDR1 MDHEN and CDR2 SYDVKM. The CDR3 loop spans 13 amino acids. Trimming stripped 6 bases from V and 8 bases from J, with 16 bases between. CDR3 amino acids: CASSRGGVDGYTF. In nucleotides, the CDR3 is TGTGCCAGCAGCCGCGGGGGGGTGGACGGCTACACCTTC.

The rearrangement uses TRBV6-5 and TRBJ2-7, with D possibly being TRBD2 (6 bases). Germline V gene lookup returns CDR1 MNHEY and CDR2 SVGAGI. Deletions cut 6 bases from V and 3 bases from J, with 12 bases between. This CDR3 region has 13 residues. The chain's CDR3 is CASSGSPVYEQYF. The CDR3 nucleotides read TGTGCCAGCAGCGGGAGCCCTGTCTACGAGCAGTACTTC.

This sequence joins TRBV14 and TRBJ2-7; 11 bases fit TRBD2. Per germline, CDR1 SGHDN and CDR2 FVKESK. This CDR3 spans 16 amino acids. Trimming took 3 bases from V and 3 from J; bases not matched to a gene: 7. CDR3 protein: CASSQLIAGGYYEQYF. The CDR3 nucleotides are TGTGCCAGCAGCCAGCTAATAGCGGGAGGGTACTACGAGCAGTACTTC.

This chain uses TRBV18 with TRBJ1-1, with 9 bases matching TRBD1. The CDR3 contains 17 residues. The junction had 10 bases not matched to a gene; V was cut back by 3 bases and J by 2 bases. Germline V gives CDR1 KGHSH, CDR2 LQKENI. The DNA for the CDR3 is TGTGCCAGCTCACCCCGACAGGGGGTTAGGGAAAACACTGAAGCTTTCTTT. Amino acid sequence: CASSPRQGVRENTEAFF. The full variable domain, in which reference TRBV18 and TRBJ1-1 provide the parts outside the CDR3, is NAGVMQNPRHLVRRRGQEARLRCSPMKGHSHVYWYRQLPEEGLKFMVYLQKENIIDESGMPKERFSAEFPKEGPSILRIQQVVRGDSAAYFCASSPRQGVRENTEAFFGQGTRLTVV.

This clone was seen a few times. The chain joins TRBV6-6 to TRBJ1-4, with 9 bases aligning to TRBD1. CDR3 size: 16 residues. The V gene's germline CDR1 is MNHNY and CDR2 SVGAGI (reference sequence). V gave up 2 bases and J gave up 5 bases; unmatched junction bases: 6. CDR3 protein: CASSYTVGTGNEKLFF. The CDR3 nucleotides read TGTGCCAGCAGTTACACGGTCGGGACAGGGAATGAAAAACTGTTTTTT.

Notes on this clone: A junction boundary mismatches the germline segment, possibly from a read error. This chain connects TRBV7-8 to TRBJ2-1; the D gene is possibly TRBD2 (6 bases). The germline V gene encodes CDR1 SGHVS and CDR2 FQNEAQ. The CDR3 is 14 residues long. In DNA, the CDR3 is TGTGCCAGCAGCCTAGCGTCTGCCTACAATGAGCAGTTCTTC. Its translation is CASSLASAYNEQFF.

This clone showed up just a few times. The rearrangement joins TRBV7-9 to TRBJ2-7; 10 bases are shared with TRBD1. Germline lookup yields CDR1 SEHNR and CDR2 FQNEAQ (reference sequence). This CDR3 has 15 amino acids. Losses at the gene ends were 8 bases for V and 2 bases for J; bases not matched to a gene: 9. CDR3 residues: CASQRRGTGAYEQYF. The CDR3 DNA reads as TGTGCCAGCCAACGTAGGGGGACAGGGGCCTACGAGCAGTACTTC. The whole variable domain, filled in from reference TRBV7-9 and TRBJ2-7, reads DTGVSQNPRHKITKRGQNVTFRCDPISEHNRLYWYRQTLGQGPEFLTYFQNEAQLEKSRLLSDRFSAERPKGSFSTLEIQRTEQGDSAMYLCASQRRGTGAYEQYFGPGTRLTVT.

The rearrangement joins TRBV28 to TRBJ2-7; 9 bases agree with TRBD1. Germline V CDR1 and CDR2: MDHEN, SYDVKM. CDR3 size: 15 residues. V shed 2 bases, J shed 3 bases, and the junction held 5 bases outside the gene matches. CDR3 DNA: TGTGCCAGCAGTTTACCCCACAGGGGGCTCTACGAGCAGTACTTC. It translates to CASSLPHRGLYEQYF.

The chain uses TRBV7-8 and TRBJ1-5, with TRBD1 identical over 12 bases. This CDR3 region has 15 residues. The germline V gene has CDR1 SGHVS and CDR2 FQNEAQ. J lost 6 bases, V lost 5 bases, and 5 bases had no gene match. The CDR3 loop reads CASSPGTGGLQPQHF. In nucleotides, the CDR3 is TGTGCCAGCAGCCCCGGGACAGGGGGCCTTCAGCCCCAGCATTTT.

This clone was detected a few times. This chain links TRBV19 with TRBJ2-1, with D possibly being TRBD2 (6 bases). The V and J ends lost 1 base and 10 bases respectively, with 14 bases between them. Germline CDR1 reads LNHDA; CDR2 reads SQIVND (reference sequence). This CDR3 has 14 residues. The DNA of the CDR3 is TGTGCCAGTAGTATAGCGGGAGAGGCTAGCGAGCAGTTCTTC. Translation gives CASSIAGEASEQFF.

The CDR3 loop is CASSEPMGQVSTDTQYF. Written as DNA, the CDR3 is TGTGCCAGCAGTGAACCCATGGGGCAGGTTAGCACAGATACGCAGTATTTT. The chain carries TRBV2 and TRBJ2-3; weak D call: TRBD1 (5 bases). The CDR3 spans 17 residues. CDR1 is SNHLY and CDR2 is FYNNEI in the germline V gene. Between the trimmed V and J ends, which lost 2 bases and 0 bases, there was a span of 15 bases.

The CDR3 DNA is TGCGCCAGCAGCCCAGAGACAGGTTTGAACACTGAAGCTTTCTTT. Amino acid sequence: CASSPETGLNTEAFF. The chain links TRBV5-1 to TRBJ1-1; tentative D call: TRBD1 (6 bases). CDR3 length: 15 amino acids. V lost 4 bases to trimming and J lost 0 bases, with 13 bases between them. Germline V gene sequence: CDR1 SGHRS, CDR2 YFSETQ.

V is TRBV6-1 and J is TRBJ1-1, with a tentative D call TRBD1 (5 bases). Germline V gives CDR1 MNHNS, CDR2 SASEGT. The CDR3 has 11 amino acids. V was clipped by 5 bases and J by 11 bases, with 12 bases between them. The CDR3 loop reads CASSIGHRAFF. In DNA, the CDR3 is TGTGCCAGCAGTATCGGACATAGGGCTTTCTTT.

This sequence joins TRBV13 and TRBJ2-3; TRBD1 is a possible D gene (6 bases). Germline values: CDR1 PRHDT, CDR2 FYEKMQ (reference sequence). V lost 3 bases, J lost 6 bases, and 13 bases lay in between. This CDR3 is built from 14 residues. The CDR3 spells CASSFNTGSDTQYF. For the CDR3, the DNA is TGTGCCAGCAGCTTTAATACAGGGTCCGATACGCAGTATTTT.

The gene calls are TRBV6-4 and TRBJ2-1, with a possible D match to TRBD1 (5 bases). Germline values: CDR1 MRHNA, CDR2 SNTAGT. Trimming removed 6 bases at V and 1 base at J, with 13 bases between. The CDR3 contains 15 residues. The DNA for the CDR3 is TGTGCCAGCAGCCCAGGGCTGACTTCCTACAATGAGCAGTTCTTC. The encoded protein is CASSPGLTSYNEQFF.

The V call is TRBV5-5, the J call TRBJ2-1; TRBD2 might be the D (6 bases). The CDR3 has 14 residues. V lost 4 bases, J lost 0 bases, and 8 bases lay in between. The V gene's germline CDR1 is SGHKS and CDR2 YYEKEE (reference sequence). In nucleotides, the CDR3 is TGTGCCAGCAGCGGAGGGCCCTCCTACAATGAGCAGTTCTTC. This sequence encodes CASSGGPSYNEQFF.

V is TRBV6-1 and J is TRBJ1-5; 8 nucleotides agree with TRBD1. Trimming at V came to 4 bases and at J to 11 bases, leaving 13 bases not matched to a gene. The CDR3 consists of 15 residues. The germline V gene encodes CDR1 MNHNS and CDR2 SASEGT. As DNA, the CDR3 is TGTGCCAGCAGTGCCGCGTCAGGGGGCAGCGATGCCCAGCATTTT. Translated, it gives CASSAASGGSDAQHF.

The chain carries TRBV7-3 and TRBJ2-7; the match to TRBD2 covers 11 bases. V lost 3 bases to trimming and J lost 3 bases; unmatched junction nucleotides: 7. The germline CDR1 and CDR2 sequences are SGHTA and FQGTGA. This CDR3 has 16 amino acids. The CDR3 DNA is TGTGCCAGCAGCTTGGGGACTAGCGGAGGAGGCTACGAGCAGTACTTC. Protein: CASSLGTSGGGYEQYF.

This rearrangement joins TRBV13 to TRBJ2-5; D possibly corresponds to TRBD1 (6 bases). The CDR3 spans 17 residues. Germline CDR1 reads PRHDT; CDR2 reads FYEKMQ (reference sequence). Trimming pared 7 bases from V and 4 bases from J, leaving 25 bases between. The CDR3 bases are TGTGCCAGCACCTCCCGCAGGGGTCAAATTCAGGGAGAGACCCAGTACTTC. As protein: CASTSRRGQIQGETQYF.

The genes are TRBV28 and TRBJ2-7; the match to TRBD1 covers 7 bases. CDR3 length: 11 residues. The V gene end was trimmed by 8 bases and the J gene end by 3 bases; junction bases not matched to a gene: 1. In germline, CDR1 is MDHEN, CDR2 SYDVKM. CDR3 bases: TGTGCCAGCGCAGGGGGCTACGAGCAGTACTTC. Its translation is CASAGGYEQYF.

The V and J genes are TRBV19 and TRBJ1-1; D is perhaps TRBD1 (6 bases). CDR1 and CDR2 from the germline V gene are LNHDA and SQIVND (reference sequence). The CDR3 is made up of 14 amino acids. V was shortened by 9 bases and J by 1 base, with 15 bases between the two germline ends. Written as DNA, the CDR3 is TGTGCCAGCAAACAGGGTTCAACGAACACTGAAGCTTTCTTT. Protein: CASKQGSTNTEAFF.

A single count supports this clone. The gene calls are TRBV28 and TRBJ2-7, with 9 nucleotides matching TRBD1. V gave up 4 bases and J gave up 5 bases; unmatched junction bases: 12. The CDR3 runs to 16 residues. CDR1 and CDR2 (germline): MDHEN, SYDVKM. The CDR3, as DNA: TGTGCCAGCAGTTCCCCGGGCCGCCGGGACAGGGACGAGCAGTACTTC. Its translation: CASSSPGRRDRDEQYF.

The chain has TRBV4-3 and TRBJ2-4; TRBD2 matches 11 bases. The V and J ends lost 0 bases and 1 base, in that order; junction bases with no gene match: 11. This CDR3 comprises 20 residues. The V gene's germline CDR1 is LGHNA and CDR2 YSLEER. CDR3 sequence (DNA): TGCGCCAGCAGCCAAGATTTAGGTAGCGGGAGGGCCTGGGCCAAAAACATTCAGTACTTC. Translated: CASSQDLGSGRAWAKNIQYF.

With regard to this clone: Other DNA sequences of this sample code for an identical CDR3. The chain links TRBV30 to TRBJ2-5, with D unclear. Trimming removed 0 bases from V and 3 bases from J, with 5 bases in between. Germline lookup yields CDR1 GTSNPN and CDR2 SVGIG (reference sequence). CDR3 length equals 12 residues. CDR3 nucleotides: TGTGCCTGGAGTGTTTCGGAAGAGACCCAGTACTTC. It yields the protein CAWSVSEETQYF.

The chain links TRBV29-1 to TRBJ1-2; D is unclear. The CDR3 loop spans 11 amino acids. The germline CDR1 and CDR2 sequences are SQVTM and ANQGSEA. V dropped 4 bases and J dropped 10 bases, with 13 bases sitting between them. The CDR3 loop is CSVVSGGLYTF. In nucleotides, the CDR3 is TGCAGCGTTGTTAGTGGAGGGCTCTACACCTTC.

The V and J genes are TRBV19 and TRBJ2-1; 8 bases align to TRBD2. The CDR3 length is 16 residues. Germline assignment: CDR1 LNHDA and CDR2 SQIVND (reference sequence). Trimming took 7 bases from V and 7 from J; bases not matched to a gene: 15. CDR3 amino acids: CASIPTRSGRSNEQFF. The CDR3 DNA sequence: TGTGCCAGTATTCCCACGCGAAGCGGGAGAAGTAATGAGCAGTTCTTC.

V is TRBV11-2 and J is TRBJ2-5, with 10 bases identical to TRBD2. J was trimmed by 5 bases and V by 4 bases; bases with no gene match: 10. The germline CDR1 and CDR2 sequences are SGHAT and FQNNGV. The CDR3 is 16 amino acids. The CDR3: CASSSTLASGSETQYF. In nucleotides, the CDR3 is TGTGCCAGCAGCTCCACTCTGGCTAGCGGGAGCGAGACCCAGTACTTC. The whole variable domain, remainder taken from reference TRBV11-2 and TRBJ2-5, is EAGVAQSPRYKIIEKRQSVAFWCNPISGHATLYWYQQILGQGPKLLIQFQNNGVVDDSQLPKDRFSAERLKGVDSTLKIQPAKLEDSAVYLCASSSTLASGSETQYFGPGTRLLVL.

The chain uses TRBV19 and TRBJ1-5; 7 positions match TRBD1. CDR3 length equals 14 residues. V shed 5 bases, J shed 2 bases, and the junction held 3 bases outside the gene matches. Germline V gene data show CDR1 as LNHDA and CDR2 as SQIVND (reference sequence). The CDR3 region is CASSATGGNQPQHF. DNA of the CDR3: TGTGCCAGTAGTGCTACAGGGGGCAATCAGCCCCAGCATTTT. The full variable domain, rest sourced from reference TRBV19 and TRBJ1-5, is DGGITQSPKYLFRKEGQNVTLSCEQNLNHDAMYWYRQDPGQGLRLIYYSQIVNDFQKGDIAEGYSVSREKKESFPLTVTSAQKNPTAFYLCASSATGGNQPQHFGDGTRLSIL.